This paragraph covers one TCR beta chain sequence. As yet, its antigen is unknown. The data belong to a study of T cell responses to AZD1222 COVID-19 vaccine. Broader study findings: Donors skewed white British and female; clonal diversity was possibly underestimated.

Produced via immunoSEQ multiplex PCR; TCRdb's table is partial and in-frame only. Here the sample spans tens of thousands of clones, 65% to 90% being singletons. The V end lost 2 bases, the J end lost 3 bases, and 8 bases lay between the germline ends. CDR3 size: 13 residues. Germline lookup yields CDR1 GTSNPN and CDR2 SVGIG (reference sequence). The source was peripheral blood, collected 28 days after the second AZD1222 dose. This TCR derives from an adult who received the AZD1222 COVID-19 vaccine. The V and J genes are TRBV30 and TRBJ1-5, with a possible D match to TRBD1 (5 bases). The CDR3 spells CAWSRGDNQPQHF. The CDR3 nucleotides are TGTGCCTGGAGTCGGGGCGACAATCAGCCCCAGCATTTT.